This T cell receptor (beta chain) was sequenced in a study of cytomegalovirus exposure and HLA in healthy donors. Notes on this clone: Its antigen is unknown.

Healthy individuals who donated bone marrow served as the donors. Both 60 Vbeta primers and 13 Jbeta primers went into the PCR. Clones were sequenced by immunoSEQ multiplex PCR, and TCRdb holds only the in-frame ones, with some missing. In all, the sample yields approximately 140,000 clones. Study findings and constraints: In a later analysis, HLA-C alleles had the fewest associated TCRs, DRB1 alleles the most. In an earlier analysis, productive rearrangement rates for most beta V segments clustered near 87% or 30%. Most of the CMV-associated TCR beta chains (in a later analysis) appeared to be HLA-restricted.

This CDR3 is 14 amino acids long. Looked up from germline, CDR1 is MNHEY and CDR2 is SMNVEV (reference sequence). V dropped 5 bases and J dropped 2; count of bases not matched to a gene: 4. The sequenced sample consisted of PBMCs. The chain couples TRBV27 to TRBJ2-3, with TRBD2 identical over 7 bases. This TCR came from a woman aged 45-60 years in good health and CMV-seronegative. This CDR3 reads CASSSGILTDTQYF. CDR3 coding DNA: TGTGCCAGCAGTAGCGGGATTCTCACAGATACGCAGTATTTT.